This is a list of T cell receptor beta chains from one sample in a study of vaccination effects on CD4 cells after COVID-19. These receptors are not linked to any known antigen. TCRdb's copy holds only in-frame clones and misses some; the assay was immunoSEQ multiplex PCR. The sample shows about 46,000 clones, 60% to 80% of them seen only once. Source: CD4+ T cells from PBMCs cultured without peptide, taken before COVID-19 vaccination. The receptors were gathered from a human donor who had a prior SARS-CoV-2 infection. Each CDR3 is given with its conserved first and last residue. D genes are given only for firm matches. Size is stated for part of the rows, as once, few or many counts, or as a class when the clone is expanded.

V	D	size	J	DNA	CDR3
TRBV7-7	-	-	TRBJ2-3	TGTGCTAGCAGCTTATCCGTCGCAGATACGCAGTATTTT	CASSLSVADTQYF
TRBV7-2	TRBD2	-	TRBJ2-3	TGTGCCAGCAGCTTACGCCTAGCGGGAGAGCCAGATACGCAGTATTTT	CASSLRLAGEPDTQYF
TRBV5-1	TRBD2	-	TRBJ2-7	TGCGCCAGCAGCCCAACCCCGGGGAGGGACGCCTACGAGCAGTACTTC	CASSPTPGRDAYEQYF
TRBV24-1	-	-	TRBJ1-2	TGTGCCAGAGGTTACAGAACTAACTATGGCTACACCTTC	CARGYRTNYGYTF
TRBV18	-	-	TRBJ1-5	TGTGCCAGCTCACCAGGAGGGGAGGAATGGCCCCAGCATTTT	CASSPGGEEWPQHF
TRBV6-1	-	medium-sized	TRBJ2-7	TGTGCCAGCAGTGATAGGATCGCAGGCTCCTACGAGCAGTACTTC	CASSDRIAGSYEQYF
TRBV2	-	once	TRBJ1-6	TGTGCCAGCATCTACTCAGGACTGAATTCACCCCTCCACTTT	CASIYSGLNSPLHF
TRBV19	-	-	TRBJ1-4	TGTGCCAGTACCCAGGGTCGTTGGACAGAATACGAAAAACTGTTTTTT	CASTQGRWTEYEKLFF
TRBV27	-	-	TRBJ2-7	TGTGCCAGCAGTTTATCATCCGGCAGGGGTTCCTACGAGCAGTACTTC	CASSLSSGRGSYEQYF
TRBV18	-	-	TRBJ2-7	TGTGCCAGCTCACCACCACAGCGGGAGCAGTACTTC	CASSPPQREQYF
TRBV7-8	-	-	TRBJ1-2	TGTGCCAGCAGCCCACTCACAGGGTACGAGGGCTACACCTTC	CASSPLTGYEGYTF
TRBV3-1/TRBV3-2	-	-	TRBJ2-2	TGTGCCAGCAGCGAGTCGATAAGGTCCCCAACCGGGGAGCTGTTTTTT	CASSESIRSPTGELFF
TRBV28	TRBD1	-	TRBJ2-7	TGTGCCAGCAGACCAGGGGGTCCGACCTACGAGCAGTACTTC	CASRPGGPTYEQYF
TRBV7-6	-	-	TRBJ2-5	TGTGCCAGCAGCTTCAGGACAGACCAAGAGACCCAGTACTTC	CASSFRTDQETQYF
TRBV6-6	TRBD2	once	TRBJ2-7	TGTGCCAGCAGTCAGAGACTTGGCGGGGGGGCTCTGGACGGGCAGTACTTC	CASSQRLGGGALDGQYF
TRBV15	TRBD2	-	TRBJ2-7	TGTGCCACCAGCAGAGATACGTCTAGCGGGGGGATCGCCTACGAGCAGTACTTC	CATSRDTSSGGIAYEQYF
TRBV3-1/TRBV3-2	TRBD1	-	TRBJ1-2	TGTGCCAGCAGCCGGGACAGCAACTATGGCTACACCTTC	CASSRDSNYGYTF
TRBV18	-	-	TRBJ1-5	TGTGCCAGCTCACCCCAAGGGGGGGCGAGCAATCAGCCCCAGCATTTT	CASSPQGGASNQPQHF
TRBV13	TRBD1	-	TRBJ2-2	TGTGCCAGCAGCCTCGGGGACAGGGTTGCCGGGGAGCTGTTTTTT	CASSLGDRVAGELFF
TRBV18	-	-	TRBJ1-1	TGTGCCAGCTCACCAGTACGGAACACTGAAGCTTTCTTT	CASSPVRNTEAFF
TRBV6-2/TRBV6-3	-	-	TRBJ1-4	TGTGCCAGCAGTTTCCTTCGGGCCGTTTATGCAACTAATGAAAAACTGTTTTTT	CASSFLRAVYATNEKLFF
TRBV18	TRBD2	-	TRBJ2-1	TGTGCCAGCTCACCACAGCCAGGGACTAGCACGGAGCAGTTCTTC	CASSPQPGTSTEQFF
TRBV30	-	-	TRBJ1-2	TGTGCCTGGGACTGGGTGGCCGGCTACACCTTC	CAWDWVAGYTF
TRBV7-9	-	-	TRBJ2-5	TGTGCCAGCACCCAAGAAATCCTCCCCGGAGGGGAGACCCAGTACTTC	CASTQEILPGGETQYF
TRBV6-5	TRBD2	-	TRBJ2-7	TGTGCCAGCAGTTACGAGACTAGCGGGAGGCGCGAGCAGTACTTC	CASSYETSGRREQYF
TRBV18	-	-	TRBJ2-7	TGTGCCAGCTCTTCTCTCCAGGGACGGCCTAACCACGAGCAGTACTTC	CASSSLQGRPNHEQYF
TRBV5-4	TRBD2	few	TRBJ2-7	TGTGCCAGCAGCAAGGGACTAGCGGGAGTTACCTACGAGCAGTACTTC	CASSKGLAGVTYEQYF
TRBV18	-	-	TRBJ2-3	TGTGCCAGCTCACCCACAGGGTTCCCAGATACGCAGTATTTT	CASSPTGFPDTQYF
TRBV5-1	TRBD1	-	TRBJ1-1	TGCGCCAGCAGCGAACAGGGGGCTGGCACTGAAGCTTTCTTT	CASSEQGAGTEAFF
TRBV24-1	-	once	TRBJ2-1	TGTGCCACCAGTGATTCCGGGGGGCACTACAATGAGCAGTTCTTC	CATSDSGGHYNEQFF
TRBV18	TRBD1	-	TRBJ1-2	TGTGCCAGCTCGACCGGGACAGGGTTTGGCTACACCTTC	CASSTGTGFGYTF
TRBV19	-	-	TRBJ1-1	TGTGCCAGCACCAAAGGGGGTTCCACTGAAGCTTTCTTT	CASTKGGSTEAFF
TRBV7-6	-	-	TRBJ1-5	TGTGCCAGCAGCTTAGGGTCTGGGGGCAATCAGCCCCAGCATTTT	CASSLGSGGNQPQHF
TRBV2	TRBD2	-	TRBJ2-3	TGTGCCAGCGTCCTAGCGGGATTTGGGGATACGCAGTATTTT	CASVLAGFGDTQYF
TRBV18	-	-	TRBJ2-2	TGTGCCAGCTCACCTAACGACAGAAACACCGGGGAGCTGTTTTTT	CASSPNDRNTGELFF
TRBV29-1	-	-	TRBJ2-6	TGCAGCGTTGAAACGGACGTCGGCTCTGGGGCCAACGTCCTGACTTTC	CSVETDVGSGANVLTF
TRBV2	-	-	TRBJ1-1	TGTGCCAGCCAACAGGGACGGGACACTGAAGCTTTCTTT	CASQQGRDTEAFF
TRBV19	TRBD1	-	TRBJ1-5	TGTGCCAGTACCTCGACAGGGATATATCAGCCCCAGCATTTT	CASTSTGIYQPQHF
TRBV5-1	TRBD2	few	TRBJ2-1	TGCGCCAGCAGCTTTTTTGCTAGCGGGGGAGCCTACAATGAGCAGTTCTTC	CASSFFASGGAYNEQFF
TRBV14	TRBD1	-	TRBJ2-7	TGTGCCAGCAGCCAAGACCCGACAGGGTGGGAGGAGCAGTACTTC	CASSQDPTGWEEQYF